Sequencing of this T cell receptor beta chain was carried out in a study of PD-1 blockade in classical Hodgkin lymphoma. Described time point: cycle 4 day 1 (C4D1), after more than 5 weeks of nivolumab. Exposure to brentuximab vedotin varied, and each patient had relapsed following autologous stem cell transplantation. Sequenced by immunoSEQ multiplex PCR; TCRdb stores in-frame clones only, minus some. This table has approximately 19,000 clones, about 77% appearing once. Germline lookup yields CDR1 LNHDA and CDR2 SQIVND (reference sequence). V shed 5 bases, J shed 6 bases, and the junction held 3 bases outside the gene matches. This CDR3 has 13 amino acids.

The genes are TRBV19 and TRBJ2-2, with 7 bases aligning to TRBD1. This receptor was identified in a human donor with classical Hodgkin lymphoma. Material: peripheral blood mononuclear cells (PBMCs), obtained before the fourth cycle of nivolumab. The DNA of the CDR3 is TGTGCCAGTAGTGAACAGGGGCCCGGGGAGCTGTTTTTT. Amino acid sequence: CASSEQGPGELFF.